This T cell receptor beta chain derives from a study of human T cells and chemical hapten exposure. Study processing details: A typical sample had roughly 87,000 TCRs, with about 20,000 to 690,600 overall. TCRdb passed the RACE reads through MiXCR, listing each CDR3 protein once. TCRdb, not the original authors, processed these V and J calls. The sample lists around 250,000 distinct CDR3 sequences, over 8% occurring once. CDR1 and CDR2 from the germline V gene are SQVTM and ANQGSEA. The CDR3 loop spans 13 amino acids. This clonotype was seen a handful of times. Time point described: pre-sensitization, week 0. The treatment denotes: therapeutic diphenylcyclopropenone sensitization with weekly scalp DPC.

Specimen: whole blood, collected in connection with sensitization to the hapten diphenylcyclopropenone (DPC). The chain joins TRBV29-1 to TRBJ1-1; 9 nucleotides match TRBD1. The TCR originated in a middle-aged woman with alopecia areata. Some clones in this sample may be carry-over from other donors' samples. This CDR3 reads CGIRTGVNTEAFF. CDR3 in DNA: TGCGGAATAAGGACAGGGGTCAACACTGAAGCTTTCTTT. Together with reference TRBV29-1 and TRBJ1-1, the CDR3 gives the full variable domain: SAVISQKPSRDICQRGTSLTIQCQVDSQVTMMFWYRQQPGQSLTLIATANQGSEATYESGFVIDKFPISRPNLTFSTLTVSNMSPEDSSIYLCGIRTGVNTEAFFGQGTRLTVV.